A selection of T cell receptor beta chains follows, all from one sample in a study of Graves' ophthalmopathy and Graves' hyperthyroidism. Using its own MiXCR run on the multiplex PCR reads, TCRdb lists one record per CDR3 protein. The data show 170,000 or so distinct CDR3 sequences, 30% to 45% seen once. The source material was peripheral blood. These receptor sequences come from a woman in her thirties or forties with Graves' ophthalmopathy. The CDR3 runs from the conserved cysteine through the conserved F or W. Fields, in order: V gene, J gene, CDR3 length, clone size, D gene, CDR3 DNA, CDR3 protein. A D gene is named only where the DNA matches it firmly. The size entry is marked missing in some rows and otherwise reads once, few, many or a size class.

TRBV10-3,TRBJ2-7,15,NA,NA,TGTGCCATCAGTGAGAGTCACAGCACTTCCTACGAGCAGTACTTC,CAISESHSTSYEQYF
TRBV25-1,TRBJ1-6,15,NA,NA,TGTGCCAGCAGTGAATATCTGGGCCCCAATTCACCCCTCCACTTT,CASSEYLGPNSPLHF
TRBV2,TRBJ2-7,11,few,NA,TGTGCCAGCACCCTTGATTACGAGCAGTACTTC,CASTLDYEQYF
TRBV7-2,TRBJ1-2,14,many,TRBD1,TGTGCCAGCAGCTCGGACAGGGGGGGTTATGGCTACACCTTC,CASSSDRGGYGYTF
TRBV6-5,TRBJ1-2,13,many,NA,TGTGCCAGCAGTCGGGACGGACTCTATGGCTACACCTTC,CASSRDGLYGYTF
TRBV7-3,TRBJ1-2,14,many,TRBD1,TGTGCCAGCAGCGAACAGGGGGTCGGCTATGGCTACACCTTC,CASSEQGVGYGYTF
TRBV6-1,TRBJ1-1,13,many,NA,TGTGCCAGCAGTGAACTTGAGGAAACTGAAGCTTTCTTT,CASSELEETEAFF
TRBV12-3/TRBV12-4,TRBJ1-1,16,NA,NA,TGTGCCAGCAGAGCGGGAAGTCACCTCGCAGACACTGAAGCTTTCTTT,CASRAGSHLADTEAFF
TRBV6-5,TRBJ1-1,13,many,TRBD1,TGTGCCAGCAGTTACTCAGGGGGCGGTGAAGCTTTCTTT,CASSYSGGGEAFF
TRBV5-1,TRBJ2-5,12,many,NA,TGCGCCAGCAGCTTGTGGCGAGAGACCCAGTACTTC,CASSLWRETQYF
TRBV12-3/TRBV12-4,TRBJ1-1,15,few,NA,TGTGCCAGCAGTTTAGGGGGGGTATCGAACACTGAAGCTTTCTTT,CASSLGGVSNTEAFF
TRBV28,TRBJ2-5,16,NA,TRBD1,TGTGCCAGCAGTTTAAGGGGGCGTAGTAGCCAAGAGACCCAGTACTTC,CASSLRGRSSQETQYF
TRBV12-3/TRBV12-4,TRBJ2-2,13,many,NA,TGTGCCAGCAGTTTAGGTTACCCCGGGGAGCTGTTTTTT,CASSLGYPGELFF
TRBV20-1,TRBJ1-2,11,many,NA,TGCAGTGCTACAGGGATCTATGGCTACACCTTC,CSATGIYGYTF
TRBV6-2/TRBV6-3,TRBJ1-1,13,NA,NA,TGTGCCAGCAGTTACGTGGAAAACACTGAAGCTTTCTTT,CASSYVENTEAFF
TRBV9,TRBJ2-2,18,NA,TRBD2,TGTGCCAGCAGCGTAGGGTGGGAGGGAATTACGAACACCGGGGAGCTGTTTTTT,CASSVGWEGITNTGELFF
TRBV12-5,TRBJ2-7,16,once,TRBD2,TGTGCTAGTGGTTTGGGGACTAGCGGGAGGATCCGCGAGCAGTACTTC,CASGLGTSGRIREQYF
TRBV28,TRBJ1-2,13,few,NA,TGTGCCAGCAGTTTCAGAGGGGGGTATGGCTACACCTTC,CASSFRGGYGYTF
TRBV20-1,TRBJ1-1,12,many,NA,TGCAGTGCTCATTTGTCGAACACTGAAGCTTTCTTT,CSAHLSNTEAFF
TRBV28,TRBJ1-5,15,many,TRBD1,TGTGCCAGCACCATAGGACAGGCGATCCATCAGCCCCAGCATTTT,CASTIGQAIHQPQHF
TRBV7-9,TRBJ2-2,14,many,TRBD1,TGTGCCAGCAGGTTAACAGGGGACACCGGGGAGCTGTTTTTT,CASRLTGDTGELFF
TRBV4-1,TRBJ2-7,16,many,TRBD2,TGCGCCAGCAGCCAAGGGACTAGCGGGATTTTCTACGAGCAGTACTTC,CASSQGTSGIFYEQYF
TRBV28,TRBJ2-7,14,many,NA,TGTGCCAGCAGTTTAGGGTCCTTTGGGTACGAGCAGTACTTC,CASSLGSFGYEQYF
TRBV11-2,TRBJ2-5,14,many,TRBD1,TGTGCCAGCAGCCGGGGACAGGGTGCGGAGACCCAGTACTTC,CASSRGQGAETQYF
TRBV27,TRBJ2-7,14,NA,TRBD2,TGTGCCAGCAACCCCGGGACTAGCTCCTACGAGCAGTACTTC,CASNPGTSSYEQYF
TRBV20-1,TRBJ1-2,13,NA,NA,TGCAGTGCTAGTTGGAGCTTTAACTATGGCTACACCTTC,CSASWSFNYGYTF
TRBV13,TRBJ2-7,14,NA,NA,TGTGCCAGCAGCTTAGGCAGGGACTCCTACGAGCAGTACTTC,CASSLGRDSYEQYF
TRBV10-3,TRBJ2-7,15,few,TRBD2,TGTGCCGTAGGACTAGCGGGGGATTCTGCTTCCGAGCAGTACTTC,CAVGLAGDSASEQYF
TRBV28,TRBJ1-1,14,once,TRBD1,TGTGCCAGCAGTTCAATCGGGACAGGTAGTTTAGCTTTCTTT,CASSSIGTGSLAFF
TRBV29-1,TRBJ1-2,13,many,NA,TGCAGCGAAGGAGACCGAGCTAACTATGGCTACACCTTC,CSEGDRANYGYTF
TRBV30,TRBJ2-5,12,many,NA,TGTGCCTGGAGTGGGACGGGAGAGACCCAGTACTTC,CAWSGTGETQYF
TRBV28,TRBJ2-5,12,NA,NA,TGTGCCAGCCAAGCCGCTACGGGGACCCAGTACTTC,CASQAATGTQYF
TRBV12-3/TRBV12-4,TRBJ1-1,11,NA,NA,TGTGCCAGCCTCTGGGGCTACACAGCTTTCTTT,CASLWGYTAFF
TRBV27,TRBJ2-7,15,many,TRBD2,TGTGCCAGCAGCCGGACTAGCGGGTTTGCCTACGAGCAGTACTTC,CASSRTSGFAYEQYF
TRBV7-2,TRBJ2-5,15,few,TRBD1,TGTGCCAGCAGCTTAGGGACAGGGGGCGTAGAGACCCAGTACTTC,CASSLGTGGVETQYF
TRBV5-4,TRBJ1-2,14,many,NA,TGTGCCAGCCGCGGACAGCGACGGGTAGGAGGCTACACCTTC,CASRGQRRVGGYTF
TRBV30,TRBJ2-7,13,NA,NA,TGTGCCTGGAGTGTGGACGGCGACTACGAGCAGTACTTC,CAWSVDGDYEQYF
TRBV7-8,TRBJ2-7,14,NA,NA,TGTGCCAGCAGCTTACAGGGTTACTCCTACGAGCAGTACTTC,CASSLQGYSYEQYF
TRBV12-3/TRBV12-4,TRBJ1-5,14,NA,NA,TGTGCCAGCAGTTCGGGCGGTGTTCATCAGCCCCAGCATTTT,CASSSGGVHQPQHF
TRBV18,TRBJ2-5,13,many,NA,TGTGCCAGCTCACCATCTCCCACCGAGACCCAGTACTTC,CASSPSPTETQYF
TRBV4-1,TRBJ1-5,16,many,TRBD1,TGCGCCAGCAGCCGGTCAGACAGGGGGTCCGTTCAGCCCCAGCATTTT,CASSRSDRGSVQPQHF
TRBV6-5,TRBJ1-1,12,many,NA,TGTGCCAGCAGCCCTAGGAACACTGAAGCTTTCTTT,CASSPRNTEAFF
TRBV20-1,TRBJ1-5,14,few,TRBD1,TGCAGTGCTCGGGACAGGGCTAACAATCAGCCCCAGCATTTT,CSARDRANNQPQHF
TRBV5-1,TRBJ1-5,15,many,TRBD1,TGCGCCAGCAGCTTGGGAGGGGGCCCCAATCAGCCCCAGCATTTT,CASSLGGGPNQPQHF
TRBV7-3,TRBJ1-1,13,many,NA,TGTGCCAGCAGCTTAACGTCAGACTCTGAAGCTTTCTTT,CASSLTSDSEAFF
TRBV7-3,TRBJ2-4,13,many,NA,TGTGCCAGCAGCTTAAAGGGGGAAAGCATTCAGTACTTC,CASSLKGESIQYF